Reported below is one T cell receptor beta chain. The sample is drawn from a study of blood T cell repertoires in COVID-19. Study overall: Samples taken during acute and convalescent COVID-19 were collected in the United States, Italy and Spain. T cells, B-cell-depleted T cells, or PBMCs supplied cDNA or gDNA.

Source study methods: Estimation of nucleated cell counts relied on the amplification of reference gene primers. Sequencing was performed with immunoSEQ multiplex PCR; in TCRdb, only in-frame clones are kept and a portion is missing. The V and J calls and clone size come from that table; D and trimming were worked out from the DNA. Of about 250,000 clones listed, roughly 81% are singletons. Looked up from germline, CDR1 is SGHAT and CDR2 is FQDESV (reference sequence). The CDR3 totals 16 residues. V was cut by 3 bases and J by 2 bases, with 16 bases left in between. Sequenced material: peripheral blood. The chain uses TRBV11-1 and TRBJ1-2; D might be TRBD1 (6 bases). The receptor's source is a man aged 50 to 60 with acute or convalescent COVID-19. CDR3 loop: CASSFSPGHTNYGYTF. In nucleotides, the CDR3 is TGTGCCAGCAGCTTCTCTCCGGGACATACAAACTATGGCTACACCTTC.